This passage covers 10 T cell receptor beta chains from one sample sequenced in a study of blood T cell repertoires in COVID-19. Clones were read by immunoSEQ multiplex PCR, and TCRdb kept only the in-frame ones, dropping some. The table lists about 250,000 clones, about 90% of them singletons. Input material: peripheral blood. These receptors were collected from a young man with active or convalescent COVID-19.

This clone has ten or more counts. This sequence joins TRBV7-6 and TRBJ2-7; TRBD2 agrees at 9 bases. The CDR3 covers 15 residues. Germline CDR1 and CDR2: SGHVS and FNYEAQ. V was clipped by 5 bases and J by 5 bases; unmatched bases: 10. CDR3 nucleotides: TGTGCCAGCAGCCCGAAACTAGCGGGCGAACACGAGCAGTACTTC. This gives the protein CASSPKLAGEHEQYF.

The chain carries TRBV19 and TRBJ1-2, with 9 bases matching TRBD1. The CDR3 is made up of 13 amino acids. J lost 8 bases, V lost 4 bases, and 5 bases had no gene match. Germline CDR1 and CDR2: LNHDA and SQIVND (reference sequence). The CDR3 bases are TGTGCCAGTAGTACCGGGACAGGGTACGGCTACACCTTC. The encoded protein is CASSTGTGYGYTF.

The V and J genes are TRBV7-2 and TRBJ2-5; D unresolved. Germline CDR1 SGHTA, CDR2 FQGNSA. There are 15 residues in the CDR3. Trimming took 5 bases from V and 5 from J, leaving 18 bases between them. CDR3 DNA sequence: TGTGCCAGCAGCCCTGAGAATGGAGCGCGCGAGACCCAGTACTTC. Its translation: CASSPENGARETQYF.

The chain is built from TRBV6-6 and TRBJ1-1; D is perhaps TRBD1 (5 bases). The CDR3 runs to 16 residues. Trimming removed 6 bases at V and 0 bases at J, with 17 bases between. Germline-derived CDR1 and CDR2 are MNHNY and SVGAGI (reference sequence). Written as DNA, the CDR3 is TGTGCCAGCAGCTACCCCTGGGGGGGTATGAACACTGAAGCTTTCTTT. Translation gives CASSYPWGGMNTEAFF.

CDR3 sequence (DNA): TGTGCCAGCAGCCGACCGACAGGGGATCACTATGGCTACACCTTC. Protein sequence: CASSRPTGDHYGYTF. This rearrangement joins TRBV7-9 to TRBJ1-2; 8 nucleotides match TRBD1. V dropped 5 bases and J dropped 3; count of bases not matched to a gene: 8. CDR3 size: 15 residues. Germline V gene data show CDR1 as SEHNR and CDR2 as FQNEAQ (reference sequence).

The V call is TRBV25-1, the J call TRBJ2-5; 8 bases match TRBD2. Germline CDR1 and CDR2: MGHDK and SYGVNS. This CDR3 is 16 amino acids long. V trimming: 6 bases; J trimming: 2 bases; junction bases outside the gene matches: 11. CDR3: CASSLVGGAGQETQYF. The CDR3 DNA follows: TGTGCCAGCAGCCTGGTCGGGGGGGCGGGTCAAGAGACCCAGTACTTC.

CDR3 nucleotides: TGTGCCAGTGGGACAGGCCTCGGTGGTACCCAGTACTTC. Protein sequence: CASGTGLGGTQYF. V is TRBV9 and J is TRBJ2-5, with 8 positions matching TRBD1. Unmatched junction bases numbered 11, after V lost 8 bases and J lost 8 bases. The CDR3 spans 13 residues. Germline CDR1 SGDLS, CDR2 YYNGEE. The full variable domain, its missing parts supplied by reference TRBV9 and TRBJ2-5, is DSGVTQTPKHLITATGQRVTLRCSPRSGDLSVYWYQQSLDQGLQFLIQYYNGEERAKGNILERFSAQQFPDLHSELNLSSLELGDSALYFCASGTGLGGTQYFGPGTRLLVL.

This chain joins TRBV7-3 and TRBJ1-6; 10 bases align to TRBD1. Trimming at V came to 4 bases and at J to 6 bases, leaving 3 bases not matched to a gene. From germline, CDR1 is SGHTA and CDR2 FQGTGA. CDR3 length: 15 residues. CDR3 loop: CASSSDRGLNSPLHF. CDR3 in DNA: TGTGCCAGCAGCTCCGACAGGGGGCTTAATTCACCCCTCCACTTT.

The V gene is TRBV7-2, the J gene TRBJ2-5; D uncertain. In germline, CDR1 is SGHTA, CDR2 FQGNSA. The CDR3 has 13 amino acids. The ends were cut back, 6 bases at V and 1 base at J, with 9 bases in the middle. The CDR3 DNA reads TGTGCCAGCAGGGTGACTGTCCAAGAGACCCAGTACTTC. Encoded protein: CASRVTVQETQYF.

This clone appeared once. This rearrangement joins TRBV14 to TRBJ1-2, with TRBD1 matching 8 bases. Germline V gives CDR1 SGHDN, CDR2 FVKESK. The CDR3 covers 14 residues. V trimming: 3 bases; J trimming: 6 bases; junction bases outside the gene matches: 6. The CDR3 reads CASSHRQGSDGYTF. The CDR3, as DNA: TGTGCCAGCAGCCATCGACAGGGGAGCGATGGCTACACCTTC.